Below, 15 T cell receptor beta chains from the same sample are listed, as sequenced in a study of early T cells in non-severe SARS-CoV-2 infection. TCRdb ran MiXCR on the 5' RACE reads and lists one entry per CDR3 protein. In the table there are roughly 100,000 distinct CDR3 sequences, roughly 12% of which are singletons. Sequenced material: whole blood, taken at baseline. The receptors stem from an adult who was a healthcare worker with PCR-confirmed SARS-CoV-2 infection or an uninfected control (not recorded which).

This clonotype has only a few counts. The rearrangement joins TRBV30 to TRBJ2-7; 11 bases fit TRBD2. This CDR3 contains 13 residues. After removal of 4 bases from V and 2 bases from J, the junction contained 1 base not matched to a gene. Germline V lookup: CDR1 GTSNPN, CDR2 SVGIG (reference sequence). CDR3 loop: CAWKLAGAYEQYF. In DNA form, the CDR3 reads TGTGCCTGGAAACTAGCGGGAGCCTACGAGCAGTACTTC.

The V gene is TRBV20-1, the J gene TRBJ2-7; D is ambiguous. The CDR3 consists of 12 residues. V lost 0 bases, J lost 2 bases, and 5 bases lay in between. Germline assignment: CDR1 DFQATT and CDR2 SNEGSKA (reference sequence). Written as DNA, the CDR3 is TGCAGTGCTAGAGAAGCTCCCTACGAGCAGTACTTC. It is translated as CSAREAPYEQYF.

The chain carries TRBV20-1 and TRBJ2-5; 10 bases map to TRBD2. The germline V gene encodes CDR1 DFQATT and CDR2 SNEGSKA (reference sequence). This CDR3 is built from 13 residues. J lost 5 bases, V lost 6 bases, and 6 bases had no gene match. CDR3 bases: TGCAGTGCCCTGAGCGGGGGGGAGGAGACCCAGTACTTC. Translation: CSALSGGEETQYF.

At least ten counts were recorded for this clonotype. The J gene is TRBJ2-7, the V gene TRBV6-2 or TRBV6-3; no clear D. The CDR3 is made up of 12 amino acids. With 7 bases removed from V and 2 bases from J, the gap between germline ends came to 9 bases. Germline V lookup: CDR1 MNHEY, CDR2 SVGEGT. CDR3 region: CASKNGPYEQYF. The DNA for the CDR3 is TGTGCCAGCAAGAACGGGCCCTACGAGCAGTACTTC.

This clonotype was observed at least ten times. The V gene is TRBV29-1, the J gene TRBJ2-7; 7 bases match TRBD2. CDR3 length: 12 residues. Germline trimming cut 5 bases from V and 2 bases from J; bases unmatched to any gene: 3. The germline CDR1 and CDR2 sequences are SQVTM and ANQGSEA. CDR3 in amino acids: CSVKREPYEQYF. In DNA form, the CDR3 reads TGCAGCGTTAAGCGGGAACCCTACGAGCAGTACTTC.

The rearrangement uses TRBV7-8 and TRBJ2-6; D unclear. Germline assignment: CDR1 SGHVS and CDR2 FQNEAQ. CDR3 length equals 14 residues. V lost 3 bases to trimming and J lost 5 bases, with 8 bases between them. For the CDR3, the DNA is TGTGCCAGCAGCTTCCCCCGTTGGGCCAACGTCCTGACTTTC. It encodes CASSFPRWANVLTF.

V usage is TRBV5-1 and J usage is TRBJ2-7; 10 bases agree with TRBD2. Germline trimming cut 0 bases from V and 4 bases from J; bases unmatched to any gene: 7. CDR1 SGHRS and CDR2 YFSETQ come from the germline V gene. This CDR3 has 16 amino acids. CDR3 amino acids: CASSLVRLAGVYEQYF. CDR3 bases: TGCGCCAGCAGCTTGGTCCGCCTAGCGGGAGTTTACGAGCAGTACTTC.

At least ten counts were recorded for this clonotype. Here the CDR3 reads CASSPRRGYGYTF. DNA for the CDR3: TGTGCCAGCAGCCCCCGCCGGGGCTATGGCTACACCTTC. V is TRBV11-2 and J is TRBJ1-2, with D hard to call. The length of the CDR3 is 13 residues. The germline gives CDR1 SGHAT, CDR2 FQNNGV. The V and J ends lost 5 bases and 4 bases respectively, with 11 bases between them.

The gene calls are TRBV7-9 and TRBJ2-5; D is unresolved. This CDR3 is 12 amino acids long. Germline-derived CDR1 and CDR2 are SEHNR and FQNEAQ (reference sequence). V shed 0 bases and J shed 14 bases, with 13 bases lying between them. CDR3 sequence reads: CASSLAETRFYF. The CDR3 nucleotides read TGTGCCAGCAGCTTAGCGGAGACACGGTTCTACTTC.

This clonotype showed up many times. The chain combines TRBV14 with TRBJ2-7, with TRBD2 identical over 8 bases. The CDR3 has 17 residues. CDR1 SGHDN and CDR2 FVKESK come from the germline V gene. Trimming took 1 base from V and 4 from J; bases not matched to a gene: 12. The CDR3 sequence is CASSQGRVAGYPYEQYF. CDR3 nucleotides: TGTGCCAGCAGCCAAGGTCGTGTAGCGGGATATCCATACGAGCAGTACTTC.

This clonotype was found many times. The gene calls are TRBV3-1 and TRBJ2-7; 13 nucleotides agree with TRBD2. V lost 5 bases, J lost 1 base, and 2 bases stayed unmatched. Germline V CDR1 and CDR2: LGHDT, YNNKEL (reference sequence). This CDR3 has 15 amino acids. The CDR3 nucleotides read TGTGCCAGCAGCTTACTAGCGGGAGGGTCCTACGAGCAGTACTTC. It yields the protein CASSLLAGGSYEQYF.

In its sample, this clonotype was seen many times. The chain has TRBV20-1 and TRBJ1-5, with D tentatively TRBD1 (5 bases). The ends were cut back, 3 bases at V and 0 bases at J, with 15 bases in the middle. The CDR3 is made up of 16 amino acids. Germline CDR1 DFQATT, CDR2 SNEGSKA (reference sequence). This chain's CDR3 is CSASPGGYGSNQPQHF. The CDR3 nucleotides read TGCAGTGCTAGTCCCGGGGGGTACGGTAGCAATCAGCCCCAGCATTTT.

The V and J genes are TRBV7-8 and TRBJ1-3; D is ambiguous. The V gene's germline CDR1 is SGHVS and CDR2 FQNEAQ. V lost 4 bases and J 3 bases, leaving 7 bases between the germline ends. This CDR3 contains 13 residues. The CDR3 here is CASSYLNGNTIYF. CDR3 nucleotides: TGTGCCAGCAGCTATTTGAATGGAAACACCATATATTTT.

V gene TRBV7-8 combines with J gene TRBJ1-2; possible D gene TRBD1, 6 bases. The V gene's germline CDR1 is SGHVS and CDR2 FQNEAQ. The V gene lost 4 bases and the J gene lost 4 bases, with 10 bases spanning the gap. This CDR3 has 13 residues. As DNA, the CDR3 is TGTGCCAGCAGCTCCGACAGGAGCTATGGCTACACCTTC. This codes for CASSSDRSYGYTF.

The chain links TRBV9 to TRBJ2-4; the D gene is possibly TRBD2 (6 bases). This CDR3 comprises 14 residues. V was pared by 0 bases and J by 6 bases, with 10 bases between. Germline CDR1 and CDR2: SGDLS and YYNGEE. CDR3 loop: CASSVGGVGNIQYF. CDR3 sequence (DNA): TGTGCCAGCAGCGTAGGGGGGGTTGGAAACATTCAGTACTTC.